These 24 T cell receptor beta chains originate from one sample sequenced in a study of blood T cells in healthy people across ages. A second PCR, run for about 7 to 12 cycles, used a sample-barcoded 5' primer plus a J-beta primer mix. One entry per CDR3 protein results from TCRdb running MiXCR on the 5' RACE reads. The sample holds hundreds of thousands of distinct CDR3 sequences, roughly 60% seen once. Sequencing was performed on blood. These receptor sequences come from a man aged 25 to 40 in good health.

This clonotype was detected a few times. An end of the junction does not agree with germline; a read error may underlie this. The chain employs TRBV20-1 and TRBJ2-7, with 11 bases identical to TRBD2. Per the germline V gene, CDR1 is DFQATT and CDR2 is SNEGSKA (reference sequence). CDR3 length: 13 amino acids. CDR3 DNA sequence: TGCAGGGCTAGCGGGAGGCACTCCTACGAGCAGTACTTC. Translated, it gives CRASGRHSYEQYF.

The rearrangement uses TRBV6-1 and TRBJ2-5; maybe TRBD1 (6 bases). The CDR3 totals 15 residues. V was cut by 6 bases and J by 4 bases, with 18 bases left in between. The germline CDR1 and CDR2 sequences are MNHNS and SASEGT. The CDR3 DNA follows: TGTGCCAGCAGCTACAGGGATCCCGGAGGAGAGACCCAGTACTTC. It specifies CASSYRDPGGETQYF.

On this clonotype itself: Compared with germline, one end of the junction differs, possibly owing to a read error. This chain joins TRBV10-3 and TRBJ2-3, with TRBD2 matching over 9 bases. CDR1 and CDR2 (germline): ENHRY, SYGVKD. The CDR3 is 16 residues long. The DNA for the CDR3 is TGTGCCACCAGTGGATTAACTAGCGGGCTCACAGATACGCAGTATTTT. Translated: CATSGLTSGLTDTQYF.

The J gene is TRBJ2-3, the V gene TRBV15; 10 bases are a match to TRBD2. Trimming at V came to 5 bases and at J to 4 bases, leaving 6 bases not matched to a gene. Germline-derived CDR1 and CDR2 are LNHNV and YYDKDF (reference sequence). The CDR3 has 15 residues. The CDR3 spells CATSELAGAADTQYF. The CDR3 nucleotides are TGTGCCACCAGCGAGCTAGCGGGAGCAGCAGATACGCAGTATTTT.

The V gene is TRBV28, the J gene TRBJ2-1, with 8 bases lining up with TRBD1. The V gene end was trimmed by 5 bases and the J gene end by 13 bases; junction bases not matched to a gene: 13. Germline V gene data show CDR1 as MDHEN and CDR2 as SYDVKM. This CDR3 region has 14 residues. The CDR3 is CASSPGQGPETQFF. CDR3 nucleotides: TGTGCCAGCAGTCCCGGACAGGGCCCCGAGACCCAGTTCTTC.

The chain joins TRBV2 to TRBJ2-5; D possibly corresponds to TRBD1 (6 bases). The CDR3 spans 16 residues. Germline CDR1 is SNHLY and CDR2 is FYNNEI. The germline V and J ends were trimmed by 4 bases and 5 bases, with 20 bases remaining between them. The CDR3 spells CASSVSIRGSRETQYF. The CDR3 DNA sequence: TGTGCCAGCAGTGTTTCCATAAGGGGGTCCCGGGAGACCCAGTACTTC.

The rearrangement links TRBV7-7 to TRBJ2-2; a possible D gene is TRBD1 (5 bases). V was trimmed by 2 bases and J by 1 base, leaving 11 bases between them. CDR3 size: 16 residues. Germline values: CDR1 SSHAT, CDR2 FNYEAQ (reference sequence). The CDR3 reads CASSLSPQGNTGELFF. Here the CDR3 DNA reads TGTGCCAGCAGCTTAAGCCCTCAGGGGAACACCGGGGAGCTGTTTTTT.

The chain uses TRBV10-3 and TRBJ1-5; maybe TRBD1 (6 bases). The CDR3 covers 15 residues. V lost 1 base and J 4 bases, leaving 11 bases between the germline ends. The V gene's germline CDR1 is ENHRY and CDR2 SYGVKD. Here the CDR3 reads CAISEYVTGNQPQHF. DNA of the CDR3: TGTGCCATCAGTGAGTATGTTACAGGGAATCAGCCCCAGCATTTT.

This CDR3 is CASTPSGAPPGGYTF. The CDR3 coding sequence is TGTGCCAGCACCCCCTCTGGGGCCCCCCCCGGGGGCTACACCTTC. V and J are TRBV27 and TRBJ1-2; maybe TRBD1 (5 bases). The CDR3 contains 15 residues. In germline, CDR1 is MNHEY, CDR2 SMNVEV (reference sequence). V lost 7 bases and J 8 bases, leaving 23 bases between the germline ends.

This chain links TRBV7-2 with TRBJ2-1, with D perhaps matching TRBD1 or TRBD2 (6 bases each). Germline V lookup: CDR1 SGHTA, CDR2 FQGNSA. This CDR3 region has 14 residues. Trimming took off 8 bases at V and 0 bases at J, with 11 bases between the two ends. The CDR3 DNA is TGTGCCAGCTCCCGGGGGCCCTCCTACAATGAGCAGTTCTTC. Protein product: CASSRGPSYNEQFF.

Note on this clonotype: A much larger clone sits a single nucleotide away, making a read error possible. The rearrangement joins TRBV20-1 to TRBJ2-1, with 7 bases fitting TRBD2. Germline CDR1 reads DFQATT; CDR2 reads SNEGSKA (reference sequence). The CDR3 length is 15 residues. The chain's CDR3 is CSAQSGTKSYNEQLF. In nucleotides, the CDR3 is TGCAGTGCTCAAAGCGGGACGAAATCCTACAATGAGCAGTTATTC.

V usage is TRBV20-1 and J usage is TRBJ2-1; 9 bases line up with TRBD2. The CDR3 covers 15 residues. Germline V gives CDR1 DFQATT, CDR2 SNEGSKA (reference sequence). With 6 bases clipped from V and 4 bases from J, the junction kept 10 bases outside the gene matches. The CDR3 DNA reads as TGCAGTGCAATGGGGCGGGAGGGCCGATACAATGAGCAGTTCTTC. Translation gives CSAMGREGRYNEQFF.

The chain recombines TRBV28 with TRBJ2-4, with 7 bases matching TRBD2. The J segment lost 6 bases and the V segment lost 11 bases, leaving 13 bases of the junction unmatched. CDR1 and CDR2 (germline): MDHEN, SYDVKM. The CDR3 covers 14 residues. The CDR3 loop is CAGGGPKKRNIQYF. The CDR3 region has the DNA TGTGCCGGCGGGGGACCCAAAAAGCGAAACATTCAGTACTTC.

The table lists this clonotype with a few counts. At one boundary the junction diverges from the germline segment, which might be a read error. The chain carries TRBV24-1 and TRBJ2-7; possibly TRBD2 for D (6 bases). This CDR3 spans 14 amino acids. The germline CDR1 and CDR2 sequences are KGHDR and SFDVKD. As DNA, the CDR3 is TGTGCCACCAGTGCCCCGGGGGAAAAAAACATTCAGTACTTT. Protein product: CATSAPGEKNIQYF.

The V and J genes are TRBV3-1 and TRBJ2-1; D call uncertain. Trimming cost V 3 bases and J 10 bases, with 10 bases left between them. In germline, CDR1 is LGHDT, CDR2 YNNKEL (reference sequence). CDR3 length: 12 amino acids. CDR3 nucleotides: TGTGCCAGCAGCCACTCGACACCCGAGCAGTTCTTC. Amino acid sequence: CASSHSTPEQFF.

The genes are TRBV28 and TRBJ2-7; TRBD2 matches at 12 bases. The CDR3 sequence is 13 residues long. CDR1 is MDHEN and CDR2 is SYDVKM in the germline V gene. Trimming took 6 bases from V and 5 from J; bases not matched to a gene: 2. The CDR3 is CASSPSGRDEQYF. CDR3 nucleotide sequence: TGTGCCAGCAGCCCTAGCGGGAGGGACGAGCAGTACTTC.

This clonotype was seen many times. The CDR3 DNA follows: TGCGCCAGCAGCCTGACCCACCAAGAGACCCAGTACTTC. Protein sequence: CASSLTHQETQYF. The J gene is TRBJ2-5, the V gene TRBV4-3, with unresolved D. Trimming shortened V by 4 bases and J by 0 bases, and 6 bases separated the two germline ends. Germline CDR1 LGHNA, CDR2 YSLEER. The CDR3 has 13 residues.

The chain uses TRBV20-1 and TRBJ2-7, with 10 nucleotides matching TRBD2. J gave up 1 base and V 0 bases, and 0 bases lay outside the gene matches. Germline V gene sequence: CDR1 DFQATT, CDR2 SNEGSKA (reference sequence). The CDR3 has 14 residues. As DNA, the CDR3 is TGCAGTGCTAGAGAAGCGGGAGGGTCCTACGAGCAGTACTTC. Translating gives CSAREAGGSYEQYF.

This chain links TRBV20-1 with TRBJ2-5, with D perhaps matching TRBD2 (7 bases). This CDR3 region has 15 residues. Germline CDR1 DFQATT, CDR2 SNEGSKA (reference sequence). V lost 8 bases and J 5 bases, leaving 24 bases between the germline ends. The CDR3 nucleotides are TGCAGTAGCTTCTGGGGGGGCCAGGCCACGGAGACCCAGTACTTC. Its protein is CSSFWGGQATETQYF.

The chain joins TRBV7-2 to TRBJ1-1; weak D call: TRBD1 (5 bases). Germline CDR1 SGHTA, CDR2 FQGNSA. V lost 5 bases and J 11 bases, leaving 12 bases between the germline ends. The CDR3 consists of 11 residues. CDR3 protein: CASSRSGGAFF. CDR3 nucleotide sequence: TGTGCCAGCAGCCGGTCCGGGGGGGCTTTCTTT.

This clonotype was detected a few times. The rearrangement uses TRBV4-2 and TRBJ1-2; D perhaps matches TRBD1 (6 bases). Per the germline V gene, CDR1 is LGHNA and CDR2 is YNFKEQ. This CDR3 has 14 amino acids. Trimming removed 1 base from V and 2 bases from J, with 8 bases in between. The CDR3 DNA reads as TGTGCCAGCAGCCAAGCAGGGGACAACTATGGCTACACCTTC. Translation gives CASSQAGDNYGYTF.

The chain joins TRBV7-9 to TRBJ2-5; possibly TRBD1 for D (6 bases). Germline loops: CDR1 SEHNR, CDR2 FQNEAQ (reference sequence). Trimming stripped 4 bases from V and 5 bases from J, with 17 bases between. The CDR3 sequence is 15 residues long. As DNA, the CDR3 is TGTGCCAGCAGCTCGCCGGGACGGGGACACGAGACCCAGTACTTC. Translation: CASSSPGRGHETQYF.

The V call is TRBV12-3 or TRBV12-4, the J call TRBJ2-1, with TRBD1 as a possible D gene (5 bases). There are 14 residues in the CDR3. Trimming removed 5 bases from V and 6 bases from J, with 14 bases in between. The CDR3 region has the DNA TGTGCCAGCAGTCCCGGGCTAGGGGCCAATGAGCAGTTCTTC. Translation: CASSPGLGANEQFF.

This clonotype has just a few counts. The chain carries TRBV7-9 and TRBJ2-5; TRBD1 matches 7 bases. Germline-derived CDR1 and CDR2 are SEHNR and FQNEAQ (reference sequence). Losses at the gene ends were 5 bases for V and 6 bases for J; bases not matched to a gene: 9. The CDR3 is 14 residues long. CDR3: CASSHDREYKTQYF. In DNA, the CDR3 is TGTGCCAGCAGCCACGACAGGGAATATAAGACCCAGTACTTC.